This record looks at one TCR beta chain sequence and its context. Per the original methods: By means of reference gene primer amplification, nucleated cell counts were estimated. Generated by immunoSEQ multiplex PCR, the TCRdb table keeps only in-frame clones and is missing some. The V and J calls and clone size come from that table; D and trimming were worked out from the DNA. The sample has roughly 300,000 clones; approximately 89% are singletons. The data derive from a study of blood T cell repertoires in COVID-19. As for the study in general: From the United States, Italy and Spain came samples of acute and convalescent COVID-19. Nucleic acid was either cDNA or gDNA, and it came from T cells, B-cell-depleted T cells, or PBMCs.

Seattle patients were enrolled during active infection and followed longitudinally. V lost 1 base and J 3 bases, leaving 5 bases between the germline ends. This CDR3 comprises 13 residues. The V gene's germline CDR1 is SGHTA and CDR2 FQGNSA. The sample consisted of peripheral blood. This TCR was recovered from a woman in her twenties or thirties with COVID-19, enrolled during active disease. The chain employs TRBV7-2 and TRBJ2-3; possible D gene TRBD2, 5 bases. CDR3 sequence (DNA): TGTGCCAGCAGCTTAGGGGAGACAGATACGCAGTATTTT. Its translation is CASSLGETDTQYF.